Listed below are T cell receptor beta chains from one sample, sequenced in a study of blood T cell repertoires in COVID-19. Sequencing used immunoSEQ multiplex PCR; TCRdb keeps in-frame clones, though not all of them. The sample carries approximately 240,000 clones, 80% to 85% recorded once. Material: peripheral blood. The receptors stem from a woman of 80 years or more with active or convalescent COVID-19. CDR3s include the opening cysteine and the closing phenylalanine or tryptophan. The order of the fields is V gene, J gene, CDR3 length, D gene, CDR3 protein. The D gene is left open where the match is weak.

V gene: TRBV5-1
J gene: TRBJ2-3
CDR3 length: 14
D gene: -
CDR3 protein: CASSLTSGADTQYF

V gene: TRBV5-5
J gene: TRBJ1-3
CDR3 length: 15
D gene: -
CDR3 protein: CASSLRLSSGNTIYF

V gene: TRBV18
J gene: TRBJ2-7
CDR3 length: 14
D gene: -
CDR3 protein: CASSSPRTVYEQYF

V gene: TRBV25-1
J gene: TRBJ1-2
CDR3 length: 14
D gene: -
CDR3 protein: CASSAPGPNYGYTF

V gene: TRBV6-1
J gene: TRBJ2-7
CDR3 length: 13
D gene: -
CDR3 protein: CASSEQGSYEQYF

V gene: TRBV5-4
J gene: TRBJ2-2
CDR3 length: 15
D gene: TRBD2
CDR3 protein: CASSPTSSNTGELFF

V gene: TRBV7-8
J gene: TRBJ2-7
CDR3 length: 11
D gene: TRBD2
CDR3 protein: CASGRGYEQYF

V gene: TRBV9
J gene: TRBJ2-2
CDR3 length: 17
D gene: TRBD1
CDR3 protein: CASSKRPGAGGSGELFF

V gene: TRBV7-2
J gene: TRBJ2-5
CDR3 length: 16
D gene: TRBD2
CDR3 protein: CASSTRLAGGSETQYF

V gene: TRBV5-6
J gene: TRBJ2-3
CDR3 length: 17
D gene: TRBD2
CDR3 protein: CASSLESGLRATDTQYF

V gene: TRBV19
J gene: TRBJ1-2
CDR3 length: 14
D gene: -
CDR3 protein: CASSLEGRNYGYTF

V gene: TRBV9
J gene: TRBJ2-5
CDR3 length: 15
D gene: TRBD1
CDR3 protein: CASSSRTGGAETQYF

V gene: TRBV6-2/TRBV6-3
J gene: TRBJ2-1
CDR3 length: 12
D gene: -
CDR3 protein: CASSRPRDEQFF

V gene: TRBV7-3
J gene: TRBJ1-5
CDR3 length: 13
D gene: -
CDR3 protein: CASSLFSFQPQHF

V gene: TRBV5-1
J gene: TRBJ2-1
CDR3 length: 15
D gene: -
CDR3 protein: CASSLKASSYNEQFF

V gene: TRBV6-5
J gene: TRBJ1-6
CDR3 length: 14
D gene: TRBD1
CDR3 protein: CASSLAGGNSPLHF

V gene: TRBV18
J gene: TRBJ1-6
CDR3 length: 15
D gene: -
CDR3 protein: CASSPKADGDSPLHF

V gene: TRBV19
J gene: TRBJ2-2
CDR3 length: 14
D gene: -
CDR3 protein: CASSMRAESGELFF

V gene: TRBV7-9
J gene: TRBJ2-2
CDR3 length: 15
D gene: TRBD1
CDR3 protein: CASSQGQLNTGELFF

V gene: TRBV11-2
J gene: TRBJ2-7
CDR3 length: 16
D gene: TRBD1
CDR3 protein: CASSLDRSDRGLEQYF

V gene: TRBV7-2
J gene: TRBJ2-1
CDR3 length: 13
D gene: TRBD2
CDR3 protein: CASSPRTRSEQFF

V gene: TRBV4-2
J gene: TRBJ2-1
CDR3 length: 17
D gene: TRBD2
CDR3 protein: CASSQDPGGIAGNEQFF

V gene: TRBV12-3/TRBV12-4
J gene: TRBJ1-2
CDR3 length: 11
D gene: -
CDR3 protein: CASSFQYGYTF

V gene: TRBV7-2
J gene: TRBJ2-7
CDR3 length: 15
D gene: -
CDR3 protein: CASSPRAGQFYEQYF

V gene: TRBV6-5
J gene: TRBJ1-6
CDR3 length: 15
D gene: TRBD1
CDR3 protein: CASSPLTGGNSPLHF

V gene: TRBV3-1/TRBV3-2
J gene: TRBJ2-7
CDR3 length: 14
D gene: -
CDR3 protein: CASSLSLFGYEQYF

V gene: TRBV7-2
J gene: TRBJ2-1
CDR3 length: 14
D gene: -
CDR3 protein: CASSLSRQGDEQFF

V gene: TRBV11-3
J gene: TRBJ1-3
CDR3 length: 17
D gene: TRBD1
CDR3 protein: CASSLLRGQLSGNTIYF

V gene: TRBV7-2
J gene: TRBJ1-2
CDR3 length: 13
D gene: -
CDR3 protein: CASSSLSLLGYTF

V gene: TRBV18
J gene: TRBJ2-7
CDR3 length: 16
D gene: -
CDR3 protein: CASSPANGRLTYEQYF

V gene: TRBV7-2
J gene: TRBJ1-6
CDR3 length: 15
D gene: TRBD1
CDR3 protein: CASSLPGQLNSPLHF

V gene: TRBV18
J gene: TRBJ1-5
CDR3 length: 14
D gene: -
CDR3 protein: CASSPLPGNQPQHF

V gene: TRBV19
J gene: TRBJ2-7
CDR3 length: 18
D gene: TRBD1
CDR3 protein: CASSTRPVGTGKTYEQYF

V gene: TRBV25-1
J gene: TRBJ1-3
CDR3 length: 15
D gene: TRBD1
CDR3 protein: CASSRQGNSGNTIYF

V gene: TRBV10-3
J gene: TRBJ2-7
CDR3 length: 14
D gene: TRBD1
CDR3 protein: CAISEGRGQGEQYF

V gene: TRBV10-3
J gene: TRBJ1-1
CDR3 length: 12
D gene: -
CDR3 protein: CAISLLGTEAFF

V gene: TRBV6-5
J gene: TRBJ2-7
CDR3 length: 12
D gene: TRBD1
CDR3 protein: CASRDRGSEQYF